These 29 T cell receptor beta chains came from one sample sequenced in a study of T cell repertoires in cytomegalovirus infection. No antigen has been identified for these receptors. TCRdb used MiXCR to reprocess the reads, holding one entry per CDR3 protein. The sample has about 900,000 distinct CDR3 sequences; approximately 31% are singletons. Here the sequenced sample was cultured CD8+ T cells from PBMCs, taken from culture after CMV antigen stimulation. The receptors come from a human donor in good health (CMV status not recorded). Some clones in this sample may be carry-over from other donors' samples.

The rearrangement uses TRBV3-1 and TRBJ1-6, with D possibly being TRBD1 (5 bases). The CDR3 length is 18 residues. V was clipped by 3 bases and J by 7 bases, with 22 bases between them. The V gene's germline CDR1 is LGHDT and CDR2 YNNKEL (reference sequence). The CDR3 DNA is TGTGCCAGCAGCCACATCTGGGGCAGGGAGCTACCAAATTCACCCCTCCACTTT. Translated, it gives CASSHIWGRELPNSPLHF. Based on the CDR3 plus reference TRBV3-1 and TRBJ1-6, the full variable domain is DTAVSQTPKYLVTQMGNDKSIKCEQNLGHDTMYWYKQDSKKFLKIMFSYNNKELIINETVPNRFSPKSPDKAHLNLHINSLELGDSAVYFCASSHIWGRELPNSPLHFGNGTRLTVT.

The CDR3 protein is CASSYTGGHYGYTF. In nucleotides, the CDR3 is TGTGCCAGCAGTTACACAGGGGGACACTATGGCTACACCTTC. This chain connects TRBV6-5 to TRBJ1-2, with TRBD1 matching 8 bases. J was trimmed by 3 bases and V by 2 bases; bases with no gene match: 2. The CDR3 sequence is 14 residues long. Germline V gives CDR1 MNHEY, CDR2 SVGAGI.

The chain combines TRBV20-1 with TRBJ1-5; possible D gene TRBD1, 5 bases. Germline CDR1 and CDR2: DFQATT and SNEGSKA (reference sequence). This CDR3 contains 14 residues. Trimming shortened V by 3 bases and J by 6 bases, and 15 bases separated the two germline ends. CDR3 sequence reads: CSASQGRVLQPQHF. DNA of the CDR3: TGCAGTGCTAGCCAGGGCAGGGTTCTTCAGCCCCAGCATTTT.

The J gene is TRBJ1-2, the V gene TRBV28; 7 bases are shared with TRBD1. Germline V CDR1 and CDR2: MDHEN, SYDVKM. The CDR3 has 14 amino acids. J gave up 0 bases and V 6 bases, and 4 bases lay outside the gene matches. The CDR3 DNA reads as TGTGCCAGCAGGCCGACAGGGACTAACTATGGCTACACCTTC. This translates into CASRPTGTNYGYTF.

This chain's CDR3 is CASSLNHRPSYNSPLHF. CDR3 coding DNA: TGTGCCAGCAGCTTGAACCACAGACCTTCCTATAATTCACCCCTCCACTTT. The rearrangement joins TRBV5-5 to TRBJ1-6; D not certain. The V gene's germline CDR1 is SGHKS and CDR2 YYEKEE (reference sequence). The CDR3 loop spans 17 amino acids. Trimming took 1 base from V and 1 from J, leaving 12 bases between them. The whole variable domain, remainder taken from reference TRBV5-5 and TRBJ1-6, is DAGVTQSPTHLIKTRGQQVTLRCSPISGHKSVSWYQQVLGQGPQFIFQYYEKEERGRGNFPDRFSARQFPNYSSELNVNALLLGDSALYLCASSLNHRPSYNSPLHFGNGTRLTVT.

The chain joins TRBV29-1 to TRBJ1-2; D ambiguous. Germline CDR1 SQVTM, CDR2 ANQGSEA. V lost 3 bases to trimming and J lost 7 bases, with 12 bases between them. The CDR3 has 12 amino acids. CDR3 in amino acids: CSVDFTALGYTF. The CDR3 DNA is TGCAGCGTTGATTTTACAGCTCTTGGCTACACCTTC.

This clonotype appeared many times. The rearrangement joins TRBV20-1 to TRBJ2-1; a weak D match, TRBD2 (6 bases). The V gene lost 3 bases and the J gene lost 2 bases, with 11 bases spanning the gap. From germline, CDR1 is DFQATT and CDR2 SNEGSKA (reference sequence). CDR3 length: 14 residues. CDR3 region: CSASTAGAYNEQFF. The CDR3 coding sequence is TGCAGTGCTAGCACAGCGGGCGCCTACAATGAGCAGTTCTTC.

This clonotype has ten or more counts. The gene calls are TRBV7-8 and TRBJ2-1, with TRBD2 as a possible D gene (5 bases). The CDR3 has 16 amino acids. V dropped 0 bases and J dropped 5 bases, with 14 bases sitting between them. The germline V gene encodes CDR1 SGHVS and CDR2 FQNEAQ. The CDR3 sequence is CASSLAYQGLDNEQFF. The CDR3 DNA sequence: TGTGCCAGCAGCTTAGCGTATCAAGGACTCGACAATGAGCAGTTCTTC.

The CDR3 DNA follows: TGTGCCAGCAGTTCCCGTCCGATGACGGCGAACACCGGGGAGCTGTTTTTT. This encodes CASSSRPMTANTGELFF. The chain recombines TRBV28 with TRBJ2-2; D uncertain. Trimming removed 4 bases from V and 0 bases from J, with 15 bases in between. This CDR3 is built from 17 residues. Germline values: CDR1 MDHEN, CDR2 SYDVKM.

Regarding this clonotype: This may come from a read error, since a much larger clone is one base off. The chain combines TRBV6-2 or TRBV6-3 with TRBJ2-1; the D is unclear. The CDR3 sequence is 12 residues long. The germline V gene encodes CDR1 MNHEY and CDR2 SVGEGT. The CDR3 loop is CVSSEYGNEQFF. CDR3 nucleotide sequence: TGTGTCAGCAGTGAATATGGCAATGAGCAGTTCTTC.

This clonotype was picked up many times. J is TRBJ2-1 and V is TRBV7-2; a possible D gene is TRBD2 (5 bases). V lost 5 bases to trimming and J lost 0 bases, with 14 bases between them. Per the germline V gene, CDR1 is SGHTA and CDR2 is FQGNSA. This CDR3 has 16 amino acids. CDR3 residues: CASSISSLSSYNEQFF. DNA of the CDR3: TGTGCCAGCAGCATTTCTAGCTTAAGCTCCTACAATGAGCAGTTCTTC.

The chain joins TRBV7-2 to TRBJ2-1; 11 bases match TRBD2. CDR3 length equals 16 residues. CDR1 is SGHTA, CDR2 FQGNSA, per germline. J gave up 8 bases and V 6 bases, and 12 bases lay outside the gene matches. The CDR3 DNA is TGTGCCAGCAGACGTAGCGGGGGGGGAGGGGGTGATGAGCAGTTCTTC. Protein: CASRRSGGGGGDEQFF. Full variable domain (outside the CDR3, taken from reference TRBV7-2 and TRBJ2-1): GAGVSQSPSNKVTEKGKDVELRCDPISGHTALYWYRQSLGQGLEFLIYFQGNSAPDKSGLPSDRFSAERTGGSVSTLTIQRTQQEDSAVYLCASRRSGGGGGDEQFFGPGTRLTVL.

This clonotype was counted a few times. V usage is TRBV28 and J usage is TRBJ2-4, with D possibly called TRBD1 or TRBD2 (5 bases each). This CDR3 comprises 17 residues. Germline values: CDR1 MDHEN, CDR2 SYDVKM. The V end was cut by 0 bases, the J end by 8 bases, with 20 bases between. In DNA, the CDR3 is TGTGCCAGCAGTTTATGGACAGCTACCCCGAGGGGAGACATTCAGTACTTC. Protein product: CASSLWTATPRGDIQYF.

The sample holds a few counts of this clonotype. The V call is TRBV9, the J call TRBJ1-1, with D perhaps matching TRBD1 (6 bases). The CDR3 consists of 14 residues. Trimming left V 2 bases short and J 4 bases short, with 12 bases between. The germline V gene encodes CDR1 SGDLS and CDR2 YYNGEE. The CDR3 loop reads CASSVTGSSTEAFF. In DNA form, the CDR3 reads TGTGCCAGCAGCGTCACAGGGAGTAGCACTGAAGCTTTCTTT.

The J gene is TRBJ2-7, the V gene TRBV19, with TRBD2 identical over 11 bases. This CDR3 comprises 14 residues. Germline values: CDR1 LNHDA, CDR2 SQIVND (reference sequence). V shed 8 bases and J 6 bases; nucleotides not matched to a gene: 9. Here the CDR3 reads CASSLAGEGSEQYV. DNA of the CDR3: TGTGCCAGTTCACTAGCGGGGGAAGGGTCCGAGCAGTACGTC.

This clonotype turned up a few times. DNA of the CDR3: TGTGCCAGCAGTTTATCCGGGGCCAACGCGGGCGAGCAGTACGTC. Translating gives CASSLSGANAGEQYV. This chain links TRBV12-3 or TRBV12-4 with TRBJ2-7, with D perhaps given as TRBD1 or TRBD2 (5 bases each). CDR3 length: 15 amino acids. V was trimmed by 2 bases and J by 6 bases, leaving 17 bases between them.

This clonotype occurred a few times. The chain carries TRBV4-2 and TRBJ2-7; TRBD2 matches 7 bases. The length of the CDR3 is 14 residues. The V segment lost 1 base and the J segment 1 base; nucleotides outside the gene matches: 1. CDR1 is LGHNA, CDR2 YNFKEQ, per germline. CDR3 sequence: CASSQGGGSYEQYF. CDR3 in DNA: TGTGCCAGCAGCCAAGGGGGGGGATCCTACGAGCAGTACTTC.

This chain connects TRBV7-3 to TRBJ2-5; 13 nucleotides align to TRBD2. The ends lost 5 bases at V and 5 bases at J; junction bases unmatched: 5. In germline, CDR1 is SGHTA, CDR2 FQGTGA. CDR3 size: 15 residues. The CDR3: CASSTSGLAGETQYF. CDR3 bases: TGTGCCAGCAGCACCTCGGGACTAGCGGGGGAGACCCAGTACTTC.

This clonotype was found a few times. The V call is TRBV7-9, the J call TRBJ2-7; D possibly corresponds to TRBD2 (6 bases). The CDR3 is made up of 15 amino acids. The V end was cut by 4 bases, the J end by 2 bases, with 15 bases between. The germline CDR1 and CDR2 sequences are SEHNR and FQNEAQ (reference sequence). The CDR3 DNA reads as TGTGCCAGCAGCTCCGCGATGACTAGTCCCTACGAGCAGTACTTC. Protein product: CASSSAMTSPYEQYF.

A few counts support this clonotype. The chain carries TRBV7-9 and TRBJ1-6; TRBD1 matches at 9 bases. Germline CDR1 reads SEHNR; CDR2 reads FQNEAQ (reference sequence). There are 14 residues in the CDR3. V shed 5 bases and J 15 bases; nucleotides not matched to a gene: 11. The CDR3 DNA sequence: TGTGCCAGCAGCCGGGACAGGGACGGGCCGGTCCTCCACTTT. Its translation: CASSRDRDGPVLHF.

The chain couples TRBV7-9 to TRBJ2-4; the D gene is possibly TRBD2 (6 bases). The CDR3 has 17 residues. The V gene lost 3 bases and the J gene lost 7 bases, with 22 bases spanning the gap. CDR1 is SEHNR and CDR2 is FQNEAQ in the germline V gene (reference sequence). The CDR3 nucleotides read TGTGCCAGCAGCTTTAGCCGGGACTCGACTTGGGGGAACATTCAGTACTTC. Translation: CASSFSRDSTWGNIQYF.

CDR3 DNA sequence: TGCAGTGCTGGGCTAGCGGGGTTCACCGGGGAGCTGTTTTTT. The encoded protein is CSAGLAGFTGELFF. The chain links TRBV20-1 to TRBJ2-2; 9 nucleotides match TRBD2. The CDR3 consists of 14 residues. The V gene's germline CDR1 is DFQATT and CDR2 SNEGSKA (reference sequence). The J segment lost 4 bases and the V segment lost 5 bases, leaving 5 bases of the junction unmatched.

This clonotype occurred a few times. This rearrangement joins TRBV7-9 to TRBJ1-2, with 7 bases fitting TRBD1. Germline CDR1 is SEHNR and CDR2 is FQNEAQ (reference sequence). This CDR3 is 14 amino acids long. V lost 4 bases and J lost 6; bases outside the gene matches: 8. The CDR3 DNA reads TGTGCCAGCAGCTACGAAGGGGGCGTCGATGGCTACACCTTC. This codes for CASSYEGGVDGYTF.

This clonotype was observed a few times. This chain uses TRBV7-9 with TRBJ1-1; D call uncertain. The V end lost 4 bases, the J end lost 10 bases, and 19 bases lay between the germline ends. Germline V gene lookup returns CDR1 SEHNR and CDR2 FQNEAQ (reference sequence). The CDR3 sequence is 14 residues long. The chain's CDR3 is CASSSSTVDMGAFF. Here the CDR3 DNA reads TGTGCCAGCAGCTCGTCGACGGTAGATATGGGAGCTTTCTTT.

In the case of this clonotype: One junction end does not reproduce the germline sequence, and a read error may be involved. The chain joins TRBV12-3 or TRBV12-4 to TRBJ1-1, with D perhaps TRBD1 (5 bases). This CDR3 region has 13 residues. CDR3 amino acids: CASSFQGVAETFF. The CDR3 DNA is TGTGCCAGCAGTTTTCAGGGTGTAGCTGAAACTTTCTTT.

The sample holds a few counts of this clonotype. J is TRBJ2-3 and V is TRBV6-5; D is undetermined. The germline V and J ends were trimmed by 0 bases and 1 base, with 5 bases remaining between them. Germline V gene sequence: CDR1 MNHEY, CDR2 SVGAGI. The CDR3 consists of 14 residues. In nucleotides, the CDR3 is TGTGCCAGCAGTTACTCGATTCGCACAGATACGCAGTATTTT. It codes for CASSYSIRTDTQYF.

This clonotype was detected only a few times. The chain carries TRBV11-2 and TRBJ2-1, with unresolved D. Germline CDR1 reads SGHAT; CDR2 reads FQNNGV. The CDR3 totals 14 residues. V shed 7 bases and J shed 2 bases, with 12 bases lying between them. The CDR3 loop is CASTKAGAYNEQFF. The CDR3 coding sequence is TGTGCCAGCACCAAAGCAGGTGCCTACAATGAGCAGTTCTTC.

The genes are TRBV28 and TRBJ1-1; TRBD1 agrees at 10 bases. The trim removed 3 bases at V and 6 bases at J, leaving 7 bases unmatched. There are 15 residues in the CDR3. Germline assignment: CDR1 MDHEN and CDR2 SYDVKM. In DNA, the CDR3 is TGTGCCAGCAGTTTGGAGACAGGGGGCTGGGCTGAAGCTTTCTTT. Encoded protein: CASSLETGGWAEAFF.

Worth noting for this clonotype: Germline and junction disagree at one end, which may indicate a read error. The rearrangement uses TRBV9 and TRBJ2-6, with a weak D call TRBD1 (6 bases). CDR1 and CDR2 (germline): SGDLS, YYNGEE. The CDR3 runs 18 residues. This CDR3 reads CASSVAGQPTSGTNVLTF. The CDR3 region has the DNA TGTGCCAGCAGCGTAGCGGGACAACCTACCTCTGGGACCAACGTCCTGACTTTC.